Each of the 11 T cell receptor beta chains below was sequenced from the same sample in a study of T cell repertoires in breast cancer. During the second nested PCR, blocking oligonucleotides suppressed genes that were not paired. TCRdb redid the calling of the emulsion pairing reads with MiXCR, one entry per CDR3 protein. The sample holds about 570 distinct CDR3 sequences, 51% seen once. Primers covering all TCR V genes were used in emulsion RT-PCR on CD8+ T cells. Sequencing was performed on CD8+ T cells. These receptors originate from a pool of human donors with breast cancer or a healthy control (not recorded which).

This clonotype showed up many times. The chain links TRBV7-2 to TRBJ2-7; TRBD2 is a possible D gene (5 bases). Germline V gene lookup returns CDR1 SGHTA and CDR2 FQGNSA. V was trimmed by 1 base and J by 1 base, leaving 5 bases between them. There are 13 residues in the CDR3. The CDR3 DNA reads as TGTGCCAGCAGCTTAGTAGCGTCCTACGAGCAGTACTTC. Protein sequence: CASSLVASYEQYF.

The chain joins TRBV7-6 to TRBJ2-3; 8 bases match TRBD1. V was pared by 1 base and J by 4 bases, with 7 bases of the junction left unmatched. This CDR3 region has 16 residues. Per the germline V gene, CDR1 is SGHVS and CDR2 is FNYEAQ. This CDR3 reads CASSLGTGGSADTQYF. The CDR3 DNA follows: TGTGCCAGCAGCTTAGGAACAGGGGGAAGCGCAGATACGCAGTATTTT.

The chain recombines TRBV11-3 with TRBJ1-2; possible D gene TRBD1, 6 bases. This CDR3 has 13 amino acids. Germline CDR1 is SGHNT and CDR2 is YENEEA. The V and J ends lost 6 bases and 14 bases respectively, with 22 bases between them. CDR3 bases: TGTGCCAGCAGAGGAAAAGGGGGAGAGGGAGAAACCTTC. Translating it yields CASRGKGGEGETF.

This clonotype is labeled as large (0.1 to 1%). This chain links TRBV7-2 with TRBJ2-5; D is possibly TRBD2 (6 bases). The CDR3 runs to 14 residues. V lost 0 bases and J 2 bases, leaving 7 bases between the germline ends. Germline CDR1 SGHTA, CDR2 FQGNSA. CDR3 sequence: CASSLASGQETQYF. CDR3 nucleotides: TGTGCCAGCAGCTTAGCCAGCGGGCAAGAGACCCAGTACTTC.

This clonotype was detected once. The CDR3 does not close with the conserved phenylalanine or tryptophan, likely indicating a read error. The chain links TRBV7-6 to TRBJ1-4, with D uncertain. The CDR3 totals 14 residues. Looked up from germline, CDR1 is SGHVS and CDR2 is FNYEAQ. V gave up 4 bases and J gave up 3 bases, with 9 bases separating them. The CDR3 coding sequence is TGTGCCAGCAGCTCCCTGACGTCTAATGAAAAACTGTTTTCT. The encoded protein is CASSSLTSNEKLFS.

Of note for this clonotype: The conserved phenylalanine or tryptophan normally closing the CDR3 is absent here, so this likely arose from a read error. It is unclear where the CDR3 begins or ends on the DNA, so no DNA is shown, and the CDR3 is as TCRdb lists it. The rearrangement uses TRBV7-9 and TRBJ2-2. The germline V gene encodes CDR1 SEHNR and CDR2 FQNEAQ (reference sequence). The CDR3 contains 14 residues when both ends are counted. This CDR3 is CASSPRANTGELVG.

The chain has TRBV12-3 or TRBV12-4 and TRBJ1-3; D remains ambiguous. With 11 bases removed from V and 0 bases from J, the gap between germline ends came to 8 bases. This CDR3 region has 12 residues. The CDR3 DNA reads as TGTGCCTGCGAGAGCTCTGGAAACACCATATATTTT. This encodes CACESSGNTIYF.

A word on this clonotype: No conserved phenylalanine or tryptophan ends this CDR3, so it is likely a read error. The V gene is TRBV7-3, the J gene TRBJ1-2; D is undetermined. CDR3 length equals 13 residues. Germline V gene data show CDR1 as SGHTA and CDR2 as FQGTGA. The V end lost 5 bases, the J end lost 6 bases, and 13 bases lay between the germline ends. CDR3: CASSVNPGDGYTS. In nucleotides, the CDR3 is TGTGCCAGCAGCGTAAACCCGGGCGATGGCTACACCTCC.

This chain connects TRBV7-6 to TRBJ1-2; TRBD1 might be the D (6 bases). The length of the CDR3 is 16 residues. In germline, CDR1 is SGHVS, CDR2 FNYEAQ. Trimming left V 3 bases short and J 5 bases short, with 19 bases between. This chain's CDR3 is CASSFISDSLGYGYTF. As DNA, the CDR3 is TGTGCCAGCAGCTTTATCTCGGACAGCCTCGGATATGGCTACACCTTC. The full variable domain, with the rest looked up from reference TRBV7-6 and TRBJ1-2, is GAGVSQSPRYKVTKRGQDVALRCDPISGHVSLYWYRQALGQGPEFLTYFNYEAQQDKSGLPNDRFSAERPEGSISTLTIQRTEQRDSAMYRCASSFISDSLGYGYTFGSGTRLTVV.

Details on this clonotype: A junction boundary mismatches the germline segment, possibly from a read error. CDR3 bases: TGTGCCAGCAACGGGAGGGACAGGAACAAGGAGAAGGTCTTC. Protein product: CASNGRDRNKEKVF. The chain couples TRBV6-1 to TRBJ2-1, with D tentatively TRBD1 or TRBD2 (8 bases each). This CDR3 has 14 residues. CDR1 and CDR2 from the germline V gene are MNHNS and SASEGT.

The V gene is TRBV7-9, the J gene TRBJ2-7; a possible D gene is TRBD2 (6 bases). Germline V gives CDR1 SEHNR, CDR2 FQNEAQ (reference sequence). The CDR3 spans 16 residues. The V and J ends lost 5 bases and 5 bases respectively, with 22 bases between them. As DNA, the CDR3 is TGTGCCAGCAGCCTGGGGGTCGGGAGTAGCCTCCACGAGCAGTACTTC. This sequence encodes CASSLGVGSSLHEQYF. The variable domain in full, with the rest retrieved from reference TRBV7-9 and TRBJ2-7, is DTGVSQNPRHKITKRGQNVTFRCDPISEHNRLYWYRQTLGQGPEFLTYFQNEAQLEKSRLLSDRFSAERPKGSFSTLEIQRTEQGDSAMYLCASSLGVGSSLHEQYFGPGTRLTVT.